Sequencing of this TCR beta chain was carried out in a study of OX40 agonist ivuxolimab in advanced cancers. In the study overall: Patients were treated with intravenous ivuxolimab, dosed at 0.01 to 10 mg/kg and infused every 2 weeks. Earlier treatment with anti-PD-1, anti-PD-L1 or anti-CTLA-4 was permitted, and over 35% had received some. Study-wide results and caveats: Averaged across samples, CD8+ T cells carried more expanded clones than CD4+ did.

Comment on this clone: Its antigen is as yet unknown.

The assay was immunoSEQ multiplex PCR, and TCRdb's table has in-frame clones only and misses some. The top ten clones hold 2.6% of a sample with 50,000 or so clones, around 86% of them seen once. Per germline, CDR1 ENHRY and CDR2 SYGVKD. The CDR3 runs to 16 residues. Trimming cost V 6 bases and J 2 bases, with 17 bases left between them. Samples of blood were obtained at baseline, on cycle 4 day 1, and on cycle 7 day 1. The gene calls are TRBV10-3 and TRBJ2-1; D unclear. This receptor was taken from an adult with an advanced solid tumor such as melanoma, head and neck, liver or kidney cancer. Specimen: CD4+ or CD8+ T cells sorted from blood, collected in a trial of the OX40 agonist ivuxolimab. As DNA, the CDR3 is TGTGCCATCAGAAACAGCAACAAGGAAACCTACAATGAGCAGTTCTTC. It encodes CAIRNSNKETYNEQFF.